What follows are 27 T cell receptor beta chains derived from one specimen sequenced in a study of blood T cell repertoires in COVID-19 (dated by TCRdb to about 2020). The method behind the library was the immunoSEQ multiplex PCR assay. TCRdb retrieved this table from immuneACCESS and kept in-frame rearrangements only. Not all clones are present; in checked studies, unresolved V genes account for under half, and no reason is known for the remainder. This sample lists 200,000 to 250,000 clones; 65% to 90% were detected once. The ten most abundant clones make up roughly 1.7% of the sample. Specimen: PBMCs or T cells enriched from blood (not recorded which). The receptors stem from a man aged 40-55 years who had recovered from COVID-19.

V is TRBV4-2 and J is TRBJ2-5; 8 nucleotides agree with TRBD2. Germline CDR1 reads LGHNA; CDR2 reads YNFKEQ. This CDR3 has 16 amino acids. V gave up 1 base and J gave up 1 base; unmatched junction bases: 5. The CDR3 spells CASSQGGLGGQETQYF. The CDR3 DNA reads TGTGCCAGCAGCCAAGGGGGACTAGGGGGCCAAGAGACCCAGTACTTC.

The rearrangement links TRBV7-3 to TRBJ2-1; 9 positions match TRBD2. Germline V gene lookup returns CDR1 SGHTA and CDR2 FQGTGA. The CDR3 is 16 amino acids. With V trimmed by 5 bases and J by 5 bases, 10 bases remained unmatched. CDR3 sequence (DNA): TGTGCCAGCAGCGACCCAGCTAGCGGGGAACACAATGAGCAGTTCTTC. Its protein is CASSDPASGEHNEQFF.

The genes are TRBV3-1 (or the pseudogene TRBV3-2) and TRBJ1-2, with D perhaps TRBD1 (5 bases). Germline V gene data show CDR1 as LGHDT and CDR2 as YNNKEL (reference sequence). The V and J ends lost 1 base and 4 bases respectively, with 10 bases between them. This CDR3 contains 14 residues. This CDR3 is CASSQARGSYGYTF. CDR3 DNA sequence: TGTGCCAGCAGCCAAGCTAGGGGCTCCTATGGCTACACCTTC.

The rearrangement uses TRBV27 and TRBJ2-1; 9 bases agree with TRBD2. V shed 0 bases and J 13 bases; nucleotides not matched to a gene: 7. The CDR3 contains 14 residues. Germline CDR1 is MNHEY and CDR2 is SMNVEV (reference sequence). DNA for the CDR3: TGTGCCAGCAGTTTATCGGGGACTAGCTCGCTCCAGTTCTTC. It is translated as CASSLSGTSSLQFF.

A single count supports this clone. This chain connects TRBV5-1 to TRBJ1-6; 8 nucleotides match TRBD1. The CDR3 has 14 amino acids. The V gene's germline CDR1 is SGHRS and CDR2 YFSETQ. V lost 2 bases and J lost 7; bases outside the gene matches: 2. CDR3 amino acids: CASSLQGVNSPLHF. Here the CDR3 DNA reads TGCGCCAGCAGCTTACAGGGGGTGAATTCACCCCTCCACTTT.

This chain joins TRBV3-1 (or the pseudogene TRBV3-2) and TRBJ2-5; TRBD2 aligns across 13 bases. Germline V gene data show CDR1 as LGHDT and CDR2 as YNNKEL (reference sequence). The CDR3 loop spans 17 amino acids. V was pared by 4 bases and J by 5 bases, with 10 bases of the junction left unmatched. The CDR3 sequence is CASSLTGTSGIGETQYF. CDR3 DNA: TGTGCCAGCAGCCTAACCGGGACTAGCGGGATTGGCGAGACCCAGTACTTC.

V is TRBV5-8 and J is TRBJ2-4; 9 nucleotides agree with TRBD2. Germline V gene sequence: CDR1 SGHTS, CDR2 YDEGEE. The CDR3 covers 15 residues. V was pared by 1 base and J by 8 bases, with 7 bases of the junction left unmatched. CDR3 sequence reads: CASSLWAGGHDIQYF. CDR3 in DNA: TGTGCCAGCAGCTTGTGGGCGGGAGGGCATGACATTCAGTACTTC. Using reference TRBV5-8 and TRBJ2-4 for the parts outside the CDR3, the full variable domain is EAGVTQSPTHLIKTRGQQATLRCSPISGHTSVYWYQQALGLGLQFLLWYDEGEERNRGNFPPRFSGRQFPNYSSELNVNALELEDSALYLCASSLWAGGHDIQYFGAGTRLSVL.

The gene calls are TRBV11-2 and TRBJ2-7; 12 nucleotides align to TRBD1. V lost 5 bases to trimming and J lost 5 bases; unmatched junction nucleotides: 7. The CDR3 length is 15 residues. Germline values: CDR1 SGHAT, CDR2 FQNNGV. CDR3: CASSPGTGGDDEQYF. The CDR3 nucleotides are TGTGCCAGCAGCCCCGGGACAGGGGGCGACGACGAGCAGTACTTC.

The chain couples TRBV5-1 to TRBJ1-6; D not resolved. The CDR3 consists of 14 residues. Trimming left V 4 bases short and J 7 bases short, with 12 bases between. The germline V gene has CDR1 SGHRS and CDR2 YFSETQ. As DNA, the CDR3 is TGCGCCAGCAGCCCCGGGGATTCGAATTCACCCCTCCACTTT. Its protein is CASSPGDSNSPLHF.

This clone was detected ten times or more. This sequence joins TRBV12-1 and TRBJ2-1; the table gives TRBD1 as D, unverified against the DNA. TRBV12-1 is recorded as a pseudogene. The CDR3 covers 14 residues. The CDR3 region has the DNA TGTGCCAGCAGCTTTGTTTTCAGGTACAATGAGCAGTTCTTC. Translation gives CASSFVFRYNEQFF.

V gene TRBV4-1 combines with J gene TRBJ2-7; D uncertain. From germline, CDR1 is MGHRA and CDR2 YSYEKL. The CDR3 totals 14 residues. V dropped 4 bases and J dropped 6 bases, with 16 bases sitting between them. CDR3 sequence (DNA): TGCGCCAGCAGCCTCAGGCCCCTGGTCTTCGAGCAGTACTTC. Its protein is CASSLRPLVFEQYF.

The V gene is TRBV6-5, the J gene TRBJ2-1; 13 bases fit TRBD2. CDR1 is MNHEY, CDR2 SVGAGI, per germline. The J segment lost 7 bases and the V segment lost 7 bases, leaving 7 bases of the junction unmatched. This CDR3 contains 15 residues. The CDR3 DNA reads TGTGCCAGCATTGCCGGGACTAGCGGGAAGAATGAGCAGTTCTTC. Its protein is CASIAGTSGKNEQFF.

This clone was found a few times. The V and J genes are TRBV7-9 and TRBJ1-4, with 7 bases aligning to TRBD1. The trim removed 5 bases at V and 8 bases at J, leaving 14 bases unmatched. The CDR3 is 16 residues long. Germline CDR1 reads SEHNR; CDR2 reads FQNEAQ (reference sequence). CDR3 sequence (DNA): TGTGCCAGCAGCGGGGGACAACAGGGGAGTCGAGAAAAACTGTTTTTT. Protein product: CASSGGQQGSREKLFF.

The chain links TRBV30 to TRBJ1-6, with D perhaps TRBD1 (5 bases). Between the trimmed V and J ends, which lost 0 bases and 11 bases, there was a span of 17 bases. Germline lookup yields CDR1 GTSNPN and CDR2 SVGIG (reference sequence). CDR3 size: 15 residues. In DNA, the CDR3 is TGTGCCTGGAGTGTACTTCCAGGGCCCTTTGCACCCCTCCACTTT. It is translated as CAWSVLPGPFAPLHF.

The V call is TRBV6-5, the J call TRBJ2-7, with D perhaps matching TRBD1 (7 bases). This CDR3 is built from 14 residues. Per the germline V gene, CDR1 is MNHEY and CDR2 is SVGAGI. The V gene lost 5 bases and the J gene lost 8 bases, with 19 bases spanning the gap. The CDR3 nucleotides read TGTGCCAGCAGTCACGACAGGGAGGTGGACAAGCAGTACTTC. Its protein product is CASSHDREVDKQYF.

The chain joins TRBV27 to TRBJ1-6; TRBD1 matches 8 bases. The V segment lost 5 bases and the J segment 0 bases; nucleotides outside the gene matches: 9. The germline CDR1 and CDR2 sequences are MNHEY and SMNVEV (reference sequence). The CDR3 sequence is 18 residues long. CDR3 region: CASSPRTGISSYNSPLHF. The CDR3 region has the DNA TGTGCCAGCAGTCCCCGGACAGGGATCAGCTCCTATAATTCACCCCTCCACTTT.

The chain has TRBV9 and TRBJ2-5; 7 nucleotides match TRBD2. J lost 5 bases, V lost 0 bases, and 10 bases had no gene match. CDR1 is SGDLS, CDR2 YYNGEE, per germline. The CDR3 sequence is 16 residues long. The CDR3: CASSVGSGGFSETQYF. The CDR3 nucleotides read TGTGCCAGCAGCGTAGGATCGGGAGGCTTCTCCGAGACCCAGTACTTC.

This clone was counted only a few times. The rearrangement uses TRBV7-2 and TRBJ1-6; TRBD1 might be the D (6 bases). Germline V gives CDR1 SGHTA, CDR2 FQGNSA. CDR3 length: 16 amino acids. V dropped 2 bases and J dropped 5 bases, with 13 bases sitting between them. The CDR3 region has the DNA TGTGCCAGCAGCTTACCCATCGGACAGCATAATTCACCCCTCCACTTT. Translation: CASSLPIGQHNSPLHF.

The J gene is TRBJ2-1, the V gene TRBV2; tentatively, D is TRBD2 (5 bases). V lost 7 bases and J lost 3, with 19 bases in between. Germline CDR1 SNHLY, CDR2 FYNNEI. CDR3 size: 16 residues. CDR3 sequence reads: CASTSPLASYYNEQFF. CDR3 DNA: TGTGCCAGCACCAGTCCTTTAGCGAGTTACTACAATGAGCAGTTCTTC.

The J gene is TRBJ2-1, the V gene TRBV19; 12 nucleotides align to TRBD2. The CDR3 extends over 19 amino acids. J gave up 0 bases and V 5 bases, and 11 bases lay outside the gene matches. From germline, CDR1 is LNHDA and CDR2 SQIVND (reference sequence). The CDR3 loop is CASSSGLAGLASSYNEQFF. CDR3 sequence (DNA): TGTGCCAGTAGTTCCGGACTAGCGGGATTGGCAAGCTCCTACAATGAGCAGTTCTTC.

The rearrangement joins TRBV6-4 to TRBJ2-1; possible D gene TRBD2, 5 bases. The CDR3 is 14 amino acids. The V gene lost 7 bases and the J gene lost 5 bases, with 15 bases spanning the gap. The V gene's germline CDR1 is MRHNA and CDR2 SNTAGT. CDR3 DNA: TGTGCCAGCAAAATTTCAGCGGCGAACAATGAGCAGTTCTTC. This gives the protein CASKISAANNEQFF.

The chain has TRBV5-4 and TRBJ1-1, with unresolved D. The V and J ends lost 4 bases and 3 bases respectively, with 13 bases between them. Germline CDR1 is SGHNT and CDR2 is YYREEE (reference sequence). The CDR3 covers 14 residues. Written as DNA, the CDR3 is TGTGCCAGCAGCCCGACGAGAGGTGACACTGAAGCTTTCTTT. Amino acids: CASSPTRGDTEAFF.

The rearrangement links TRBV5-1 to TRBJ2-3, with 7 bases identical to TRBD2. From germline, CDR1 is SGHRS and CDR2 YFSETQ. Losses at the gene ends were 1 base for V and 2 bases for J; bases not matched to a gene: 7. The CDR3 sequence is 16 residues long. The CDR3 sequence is CASSLQGGSTTDTQYF. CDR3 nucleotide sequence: TGCGCCAGCAGCTTGCAGGGCGGGAGTACCACAGATACGCAGTATTTT.

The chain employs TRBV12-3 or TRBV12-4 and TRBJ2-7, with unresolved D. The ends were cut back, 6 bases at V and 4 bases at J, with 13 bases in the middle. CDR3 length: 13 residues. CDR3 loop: CASRNTLGYEQYF. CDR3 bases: TGTGCCAGCAGGAATACCCTCGGGTACGAGCAGTACTTC.

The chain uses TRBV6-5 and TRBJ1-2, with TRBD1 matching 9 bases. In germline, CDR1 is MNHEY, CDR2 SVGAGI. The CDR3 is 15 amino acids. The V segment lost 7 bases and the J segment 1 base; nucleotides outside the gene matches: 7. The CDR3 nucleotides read TGTGCCAGCACCATTGGGGGACAGGGTAACTATGGCTACACCTTC. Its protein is CASTIGGQGNYGYTF.

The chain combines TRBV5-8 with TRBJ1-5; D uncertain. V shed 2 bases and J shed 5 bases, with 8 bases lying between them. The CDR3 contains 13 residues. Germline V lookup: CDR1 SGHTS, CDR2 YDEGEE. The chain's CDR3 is CASSLGGYQPQHF. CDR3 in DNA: TGTGCCAGCAGCTTAGGCGGTTATCAGCCCCAGCATTTT.

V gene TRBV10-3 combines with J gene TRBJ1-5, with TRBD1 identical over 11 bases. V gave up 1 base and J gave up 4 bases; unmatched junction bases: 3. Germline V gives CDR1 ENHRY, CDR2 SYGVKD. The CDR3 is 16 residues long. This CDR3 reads CAISEYGTGGNQPQHF. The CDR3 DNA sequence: TGTGCCATCAGTGAGTACGGGACAGGGGGGAATCAGCCCCAGCATTTT.